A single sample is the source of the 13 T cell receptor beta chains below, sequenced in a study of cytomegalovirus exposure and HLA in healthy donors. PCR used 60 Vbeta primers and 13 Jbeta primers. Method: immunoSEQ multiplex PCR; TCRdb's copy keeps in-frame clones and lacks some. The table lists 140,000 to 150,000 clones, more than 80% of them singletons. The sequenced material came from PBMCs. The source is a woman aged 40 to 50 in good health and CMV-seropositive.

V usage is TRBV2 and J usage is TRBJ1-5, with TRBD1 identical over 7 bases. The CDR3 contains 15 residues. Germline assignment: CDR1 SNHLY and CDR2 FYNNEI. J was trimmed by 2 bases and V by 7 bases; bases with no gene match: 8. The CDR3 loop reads CASTDRVRGNQPQHF. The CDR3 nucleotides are TGTGCCAGCACCGACAGGGTGAGAGGCAATCAGCCCCAGCATTTT.

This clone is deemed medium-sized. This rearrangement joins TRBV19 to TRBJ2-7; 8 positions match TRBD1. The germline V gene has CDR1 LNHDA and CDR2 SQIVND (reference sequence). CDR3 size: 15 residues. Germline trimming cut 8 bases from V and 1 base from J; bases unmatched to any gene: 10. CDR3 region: CASGSTGTGSYEQYF. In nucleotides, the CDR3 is TGTGCCAGTGGTTCGACCGGGACAGGTTCCTACGAGCAGTACTTC.

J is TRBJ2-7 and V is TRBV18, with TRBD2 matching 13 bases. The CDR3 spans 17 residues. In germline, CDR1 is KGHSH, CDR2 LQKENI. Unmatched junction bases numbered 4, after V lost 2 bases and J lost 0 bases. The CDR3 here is CASSPGTSGAHSYEQYF. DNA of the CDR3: TGTGCCAGCTCACCAGGGACTAGCGGGGCCCACTCCTACGAGCAGTACTTC.

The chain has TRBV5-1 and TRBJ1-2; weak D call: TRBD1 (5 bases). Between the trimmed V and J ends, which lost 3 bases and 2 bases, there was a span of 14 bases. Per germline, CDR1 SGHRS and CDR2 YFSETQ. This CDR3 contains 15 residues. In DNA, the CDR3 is TGCGCCAGCAGCTACGTAGACAGAATGAACTATGGCTACACCTTC. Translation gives CASSYVDRMNYGYTF.

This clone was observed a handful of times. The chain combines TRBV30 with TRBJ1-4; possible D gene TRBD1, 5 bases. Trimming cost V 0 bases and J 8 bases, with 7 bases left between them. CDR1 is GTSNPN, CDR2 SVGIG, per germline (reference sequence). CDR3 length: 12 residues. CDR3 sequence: CAWSVRGEKLFF. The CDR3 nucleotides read TGTGCCTGGAGTGTACGGGGGGAAAAACTGTTTTTT.

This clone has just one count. This CDR3 reads CASSVAHGEGETQYF. CDR3 in DNA: TGTGCCAGCAGCGTAGCTCACGGGGAGGGAGAGACCCAGTACTTC. V usage is TRBV9 and J usage is TRBJ2-5; 7 nucleotides align to TRBD2. V trimming: 0 bases; J trimming: 4 bases; junction bases outside the gene matches: 6. Germline V CDR1 and CDR2: SGDLS, YYNGEE. The CDR3 length is 15 residues.

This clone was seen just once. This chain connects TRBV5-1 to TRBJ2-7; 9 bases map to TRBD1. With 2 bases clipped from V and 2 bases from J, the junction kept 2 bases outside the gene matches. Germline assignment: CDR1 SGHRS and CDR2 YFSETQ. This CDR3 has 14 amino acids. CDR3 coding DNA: TGCGCCAGCAGCTTTGGGGACAGGGCCTACGAGCAGTACTTC. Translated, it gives CASSFGDRAYEQYF.

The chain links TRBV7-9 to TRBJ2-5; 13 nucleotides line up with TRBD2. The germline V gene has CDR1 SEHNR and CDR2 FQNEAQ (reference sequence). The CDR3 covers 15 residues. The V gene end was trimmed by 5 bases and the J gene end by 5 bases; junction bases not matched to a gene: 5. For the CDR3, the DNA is TGTGCCAGCAGCCCCGGGACTAGCGGGGTGGAGACCCAGTACTTC. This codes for CASSPGTSGVETQYF.

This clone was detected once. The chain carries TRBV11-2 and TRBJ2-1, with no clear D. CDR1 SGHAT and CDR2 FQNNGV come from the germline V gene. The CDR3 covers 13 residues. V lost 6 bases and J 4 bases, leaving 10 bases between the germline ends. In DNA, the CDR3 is TGTGCCAGCAGTGTCGCGGAATACAATGAGCAGTTCTTC. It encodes CASSVAEYNEQFF.

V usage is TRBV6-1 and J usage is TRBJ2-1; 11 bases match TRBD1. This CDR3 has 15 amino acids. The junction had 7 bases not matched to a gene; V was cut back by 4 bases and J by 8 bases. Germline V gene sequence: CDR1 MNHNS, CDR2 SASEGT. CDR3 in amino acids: CASSGQDRGRYEQFF. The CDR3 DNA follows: TGTGCCAGCAGTGGACAGGACAGGGGGCGATATGAGCAGTTCTTC.

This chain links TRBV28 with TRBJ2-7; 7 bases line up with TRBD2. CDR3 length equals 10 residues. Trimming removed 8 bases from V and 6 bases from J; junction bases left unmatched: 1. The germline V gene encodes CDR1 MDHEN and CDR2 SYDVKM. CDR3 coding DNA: TGTGCCAGCGGACTAGGCGAGCAGTACTTC. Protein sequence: CASGLGEQYF.

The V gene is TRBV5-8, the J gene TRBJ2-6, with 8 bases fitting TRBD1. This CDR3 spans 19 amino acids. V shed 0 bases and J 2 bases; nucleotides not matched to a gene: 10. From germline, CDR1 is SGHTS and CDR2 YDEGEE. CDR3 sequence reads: CASSLDSRQGKAGANVLTF. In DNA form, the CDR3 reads TGTGCCAGCAGCTTGGACTCTAGACAGGGGAAAGCTGGGGCCAACGTCCTGACTTTC.

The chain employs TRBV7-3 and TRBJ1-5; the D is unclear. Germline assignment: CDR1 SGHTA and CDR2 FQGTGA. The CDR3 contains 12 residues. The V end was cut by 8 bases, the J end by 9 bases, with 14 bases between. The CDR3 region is CASEGPARPQHF. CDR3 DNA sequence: TGTGCCAGCGAGGGTCCGGCCCGGCCCCAGCATTTT.